Listed below are T cell receptor beta chains from one sample, sequenced in a study of response to subunit inactivated influenza vaccine. TCRdb called the RT-PCR reads again in MiXCR, with one record for every CDR3 protein. The repertoire holds roughly 790,000 distinct CDR3 sequences, with 21% as singletons. The sample consisted of PBMCs from blood, taken 5 to 6 days after vaccination. Receptors were obtained from a man in his forties or fifties who received an inactivated influenza vaccine. Both conserved end residues are part of each CDR3. D genes are given only for firm matches. Not every row has a clone size; where given, it reads once, few, many or a size class.

V gene,CDR3 length,J gene,clone size,D gene,CDR3 protein,CDR3 DNA
TRBV20-1,14,TRBJ2-3,NA,NA,CSAWTDGGADTQYF,TGCAGTGCCTGGACCGACGGCGGTGCAGATACGCAGTATTTT
TRBV11-2,19,TRBJ2-2,NA,TRBD2,CASSLLTSGFMMGTGELFF,TGTGCCAGCAGCTTACTTACTAGCGGGTTTATGATGGGCACCGGGGAGCTGTTTTTT
TRBV29-1,13,TRBJ2-1,many,TRBD2,CSVVGGSYNEQFF,TGCAGCGTTGTGGGGGGGTCCTACAATGAGCAGTTCTTC
TRBV7-2,14,TRBJ2-5,NA,NA,CASSFATIQETQYF,TGTGCCAGCAGCTTTGCGACTATCCAAGAGACCCAGTACTTC
TRBV20-1,14,TRBJ1-5,NA,NA,CSARVLRGDQPQHF,TGCAGTGCTAGAGTTCTAAGGGGTGATCAGCCCCAGCATTTT
TRBV30,13,TRBJ2-7,few,NA,CAWSVGSSYEQYF,TGTGCCTGGAGTGTTGGGAGCTCCTACGAGCAGTACTTC
TRBV5-1,14,TRBJ2-7,few,TRBD2,CASRLGLASYEQYF,TGCGCCAGCAGATTGGGACTAGCCTCCTACGAGCAGTACTTC
TRBV12-3/TRBV12-4,15,TRBJ2-7,few,NA,CASSLIGGHAYEQYF,TGTGCCAGCAGTTTAATCGGCGGGCATGCCTACGAGCAGTACTTC
TRBV6-2/TRBV6-3,14,TRBJ1-5,NA,NA,CASSYRQGKQPQHF,TGTGCCAGCAGTTACCGCCAGGGGAAGCAGCCCCAGCATTTT
TRBV9,14,TRBJ2-5,NA,NA,CASSARVTQETQYF,TGTGCCAGCAGCGCCAGGGTGACCCAAGAGACCCAGTACTTC
TRBV12-3/TRBV12-4,14,TRBJ2-5,NA,NA,CASSLHRDQETQYF,TGTGCCAGCAGTCTACACAGGGATCAAGAGACCCAGTACTTC
TRBV20-1,16,TRBJ2-1,NA,NA,CSAREGTFLKYNEQFF,TGCAGTGCTAGAGAGGGGACATTTCTGAAGTACAATGAGCAGTTCTTC
TRBV5-5,15,TRBJ2-5,NA,TRBD1,CASRLGDRNQETQYF,TGTGCCAGCAGATTGGGGGACAGGAATCAAGAGACCCAGTACTTC